A single sample is the source of the 26 T cell receptor beta chains below, sequenced in a study of cytomegalovirus exposure and HLA in healthy donors. The data were produced by immunoSEQ multiplex PCR, yet TCRdb's version contains in-frame clones alone and is incomplete. The table lists about 160,000 clones, less than 90% of them singletons. The sequencing sample was made of PBMCs. The receptors here all came from a woman under 30 in good health and CMV-seronegative.

The chain has TRBV7-2 and TRBJ2-1; possibly TRBD1 for D (5 bases). Per germline, CDR1 SGHTA and CDR2 FQGNSA. CDR3 length equals 14 residues. V lost 6 bases and J lost 8, with 17 bases in between. The CDR3 nucleotides read TGTGCCAGCAGTCAGGGCCTCGTGACCCATGAGCAGTTCTTC. Translating gives CASSQGLVTHEQFF.

The chain uses TRBV30 and TRBJ2-6; the match to TRBD1 covers 7 bases. The ends lost 4 bases at V and 0 bases at J; junction bases unmatched: 6. Germline V gives CDR1 GTSNPN, CDR2 SVGIG (reference sequence). The CDR3 has 16 residues. DNA for the CDR3: TGTGCCTGGACCCGGACAGGCCGCTCTGGGGCCAACGTCCTGACTTTC. As protein: CAWTRTGRSGANVLTF.

The rearrangement joins TRBV6-1 to TRBJ1-5, with a weak D call TRBD1 (6 bases). The V gene's germline CDR1 is MNHNS and CDR2 SASEGT. Trimming left V 5 bases short and J 11 bases short, with 16 bases between. The CDR3 loop spans 13 amino acids. The CDR3 DNA reads as TGTGCCAGCAGTAATACAGAATACAGGGCCCAGCATTTT. Residues: CASSNTEYRAQHF.

The chain is built from TRBV6-7 and TRBJ2-5; D is perhaps TRBD2 (5 bases). TRBV6-7 is annotated as an ORF whose role is uncertain. This CDR3 region has 17 residues. Trimming stripped 2 bases from V and 4 bases from J, with 20 bases between. CDR3 nucleotide sequence: TGTGCCAGCAGTTACCTTTCGGCTGGACTCGAACTAGAGACCCAGTACTTC. It encodes CASSYLSAGLELETQYF.

J is TRBJ2-2 and V is TRBV6-1; no clear D gene. Germline values: CDR1 MNHNS, CDR2 SASEGT. This CDR3 has 14 residues. V dropped 6 bases and J dropped 4 bases, with 12 bases sitting between them. CDR3 coding DNA: TGTGCCAGCAGGAAGAGGAGCACCACCGGGGAGCTGTTTTTT. Protein product: CASRKRSTTGELFF.

This clone appeared once. The J gene is TRBJ1-1, the V gene TRBV7-9, with D perhaps TRBD1 (6 bases). The germline CDR1 and CDR2 sequences are SEHNR and FQNEAQ (reference sequence). Trimming cost V 5 bases and J 11 bases, with 12 bases left between them. The CDR3 totals 11 residues. The CDR3 DNA reads TGTGCCAGCAGCCGCGACAGGAAGGCTTTCTTT. Its protein is CASSRDRKAFF.

The V gene is TRBV10-3, the J gene TRBJ1-2, with 7 bases matching TRBD1. In germline, CDR1 is ENHRY, CDR2 SYGVKD. With V trimmed by 7 bases and J by 5 bases, 7 bases remained unmatched. The CDR3 length is 13 residues. The CDR3 protein is CAITQGGSYGYTF. As DNA, the CDR3 is TGTGCCATCACGCAGGGGGGTTCATATGGCTACACCTTC.

V is TRBV7-2 and J is TRBJ1-2; 7 positions match TRBD1. The ends lost 4 bases at V and 4 bases at J; junction bases unmatched: 6. This CDR3 is built from 14 residues. Germline CDR1 is SGHTA and CDR2 is FQGNSA. CDR3 in DNA: TGTGCCAGCAGCTCACCAACAGGGGTCTATGGCTACACCTTC. Translating it yields CASSSPTGVYGYTF.

This clone showed up just once. J is TRBJ1-1 and V is TRBV6-5; D not resolved. Trimming stripped 5 bases from V and 7 bases from J, with 14 bases between. From germline, CDR1 is MNHEY and CDR2 SVGAGI. The CDR3 runs to 13 residues. The CDR3 loop reads CASSTHGGSEAFF. In DNA form, the CDR3 reads TGTGCCAGCAGTACCCATGGTGGGAGTGAAGCTTTCTTT.

This clone was seen a single time. This chain links TRBV7-9 with TRBJ2-7; D unclear. The germline CDR1 and CDR2 sequences are SEHNR and FQNEAQ (reference sequence). V lost 1 base to trimming and J lost 5 bases, with 15 bases between them. There are 15 residues in the CDR3. CDR3 loop: CASSLETIFRNEQYF. The CDR3 DNA reads TGTGCCAGCAGCTTAGAAACTATCTTCCGAAACGAGCAGTACTTC.

CDR3 amino acids: CASSQGRVRLDYGYTF. CDR3 DNA sequence: TGCGCCAGCAGCCAAGGGCGGGTGAGATTGGACTATGGCTACACCTTC. The J gene is TRBJ1-2, the V gene TRBV4-1, with D hard to call. Germline CDR1 and CDR2: MGHRA and YSYEKL. V gave up 1 base and J gave up 3 bases, with 15 bases separating them. The CDR3 consists of 16 residues.

The chain couples TRBV5-6 to TRBJ2-3; 10 bases align to TRBD1. The CDR3 loop spans 13 amino acids. J was trimmed by 8 bases and V by 3 bases; bases with no gene match: 3. Germline assignment: CDR1 SGHDT and CDR2 YYEEEE. This CDR3 is CASSWTGGSTQYF. The CDR3 DNA sequence: TGTGCCAGCAGCTGGACAGGGGGTAGTACGCAGTATTTT.

V usage is TRBV4-1 and J usage is TRBJ1-2, with 9 bases matching TRBD1. From germline, CDR1 is MGHRA and CDR2 YSYEKL. CDR3 length equals 18 residues. J gave up 1 base and V 3 bases, and 12 bases lay outside the gene matches. Written as DNA, the CDR3 is TGCGCCAGCAGCCAGATGGGGTCCGGGACAGGGCTTAACTATGGCTACACCTTC. Encoded protein: CASSQMGSGTGLNYGYTF.

J is TRBJ1-4 and V is TRBV5-4; tentative D call: TRBD1 (5 bases). The germline V gene encodes CDR1 SGHNT and CDR2 YYREEE (reference sequence). V was pared by 4 bases and J by 8 bases, with 9 bases between. The CDR3 covers 12 residues. Written as DNA, the CDR3 is TGTGCCAGCAGCCTCGACAGCGAAAAACTGTTTTTT. It is translated as CASSLDSEKLFF.

The chain uses TRBV6-5 and TRBJ2-7; D gene uncertain. V shed 2 bases and J shed 0 bases, with 11 bases lying between them. Per germline, CDR1 MNHEY and CDR2 SVGAGI. The CDR3 spans 15 residues. This chain's CDR3 is CASSYTLRSSYEQYF. In DNA form, the CDR3 reads TGTGCCAGCAGTTACACTCTTCGAAGCTCCTACGAGCAGTACTTC.

This chain links TRBV15 with TRBJ1-2; D is unresolved. V lost 0 bases to trimming and J lost 7 bases, with 15 bases between them. The V gene's germline CDR1 is LNHNV and CDR2 YYDKDF (reference sequence). The CDR3 has 15 residues. The CDR3 sequence is CATSRDFRENRGYTF. The CDR3 nucleotides read TGTGCCACCAGCAGAGATTTCCGAGAAAACCGTGGCTACACCTTC.

The V and J genes are TRBV7-8 and TRBJ2-7, with 8 bases that match TRBD2. CDR3 length: 13 residues. The trim removed 7 bases at V and 4 bases at J, leaving 6 bases unmatched. Germline V gene lookup returns CDR1 SGHVS and CDR2 FQNEAQ. CDR3 bases: TGTGCCAGCACGCGGGGGGTCTCTTACGAGCAGTACTTC. This translates into CASTRGVSYEQYF.

This clone occurred once. This CDR3 reads CASGRGFNQPQHF. The CDR3 DNA is TGTGCCAGCGGTCGGGGGTTCAATCAGCCCCAGCATTTT. The V call is TRBV5-6, the J call TRBJ1-5; the D gene is possibly TRBD1 (5 bases). The length of the CDR3 is 13 residues. Germline-derived CDR1 and CDR2 are SGHDT and YYEEEE. Trimming stripped 7 bases from V and 3 bases from J, with 11 bases between.

This clone has more than one count but fewer than ten. The genes are TRBV6-5 and TRBJ2-7, with 7 positions matching TRBD2. In germline, CDR1 is MNHEY, CDR2 SVGAGI. CDR3 length: 12 residues. V dropped 4 bases and J dropped 5; count of bases not matched to a gene: 2. The CDR3 nucleotides are TGTGCCAGCAGTTCCGGACTAGACGAGCAGTACTTC. Translated, it gives CASSSGLDEQYF.

The rearrangement links TRBV9 to TRBJ1-1; no clear D. The CDR3 loop spans 15 amino acids. Between the trimmed V and J ends, which lost 0 bases and 3 bases, there was a span of 12 bases. Per germline, CDR1 SGDLS and CDR2 YYNGEE. The CDR3 DNA follows: TGTGCCAGCAGCGTAGGGCCGTATCGGGACACTGAAGCTTTCTTT. Its protein is CASSVGPYRDTEAFF.

This chain uses TRBV30 with TRBJ1-6; D may be TRBD1 (5 bases). Germline lookup yields CDR1 GTSNPN and CDR2 SVGIG (reference sequence). Trimming stripped 0 bases from V and 5 bases from J, with 5 bases between. This CDR3 contains 13 residues. The CDR3 protein is CAWSVQDNSPLHF. DNA for the CDR3: TGTGCCTGGAGTGTACAGGATAATTCACCCCTCCACTTT.

The gene calls are TRBV5-6 and TRBJ1-6; possible D gene TRBD1, 5 bases. Germline CDR1 is SGHDT and CDR2 is YYEEEE. This CDR3 region has 15 residues. V was trimmed by 0 bases and J by 7 bases, leaving 11 bases between them. CDR3 bases: TGTGCCAGCAGCTTGGGGTGGGGCCAGAATTCACCCCTCCACTTT. Its protein is CASSLGWGQNSPLHF.

The rearrangement links TRBV5-4 to TRBJ2-3; a weak D match, TRBD2 (6 bases). The CDR3 contains 13 residues. Germline lookup yields CDR1 SGHNT and CDR2 YYREEE (reference sequence). The germline V and J ends were trimmed by 0 bases and 4 bases, with 6 bases remaining between them. The CDR3, as DNA: TGTGCCAGCAGCTTGGGGGGGGCAGATACGCAGTATTTT. It translates to CASSLGGADTQYF.

This clone was picked up one time. This chain uses TRBV7-8 with TRBJ2-7; 9 bases are a match to TRBD2. The CDR3 has 17 residues. Germline V lookup: CDR1 SGHVS, CDR2 FQNEAQ. V shed 3 bases, J shed 5 bases, and the junction held 14 bases outside the gene matches. CDR3 DNA: TGTGCCAGCAGCTTGGCGGGGCCGCGGCGGGGGGGCGACGAGCAGTACTTC. Translated, it gives CASSLAGPRRGGDEQYF.

As to this clone: A much larger clone differs by one base, so this may be a read error. This CDR3 is also generated by other DNA sequences in the sample. The genes are TRBV27 and TRBJ2-7, with 11 bases that match TRBD1. The CDR3 is 14 residues long. With V trimmed by 5 bases and J by 3 bases, 3 bases remained unmatched. The germline V gene has CDR1 MNHEY and CDR2 SMNVEV (reference sequence). Here the CDR3 reads CASSTGTGGYEQYF. CDR3 nucleotides: TGTGCCAGCAGTACCGGGACAGGGGGCTACGAGCAGTACTTC.

The chain combines TRBV18 with TRBJ1-1, with 7 positions matching TRBD1. The CDR3 spans 17 residues. Germline values: CDR1 KGHSH, CDR2 LQKENI. Unmatched junction bases numbered 12, after V lost 0 bases and J lost 5 bases. CDR3 region: CASSPPSLRQGWTEAFF. DNA for the CDR3: TGTGCCAGCTCACCACCCTCGTTGAGACAGGGTTGGACTGAAGCTTTCTTT.